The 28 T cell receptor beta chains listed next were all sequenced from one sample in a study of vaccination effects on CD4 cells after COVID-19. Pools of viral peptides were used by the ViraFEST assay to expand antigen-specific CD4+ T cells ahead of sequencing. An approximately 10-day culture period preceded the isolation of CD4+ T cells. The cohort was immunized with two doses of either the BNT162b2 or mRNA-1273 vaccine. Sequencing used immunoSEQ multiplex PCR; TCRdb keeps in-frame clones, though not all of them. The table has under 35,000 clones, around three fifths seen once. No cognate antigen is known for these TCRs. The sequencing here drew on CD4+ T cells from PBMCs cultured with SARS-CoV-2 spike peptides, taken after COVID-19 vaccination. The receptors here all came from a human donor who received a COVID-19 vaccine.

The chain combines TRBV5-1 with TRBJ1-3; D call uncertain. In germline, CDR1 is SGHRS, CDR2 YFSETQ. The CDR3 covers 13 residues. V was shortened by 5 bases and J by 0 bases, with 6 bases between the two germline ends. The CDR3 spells CASRTISGNTIYF. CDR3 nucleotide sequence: TGCGCCAGCAGGACGATCTCTGGAAACACCATATATTTT.

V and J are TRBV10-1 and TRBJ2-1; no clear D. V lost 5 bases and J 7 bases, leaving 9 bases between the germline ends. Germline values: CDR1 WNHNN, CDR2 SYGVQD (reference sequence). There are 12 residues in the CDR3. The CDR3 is CASSRLGNEQFF. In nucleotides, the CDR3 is TGCGCCAGCAGTAGACTCGGGAATGAGCAGTTCTTC.

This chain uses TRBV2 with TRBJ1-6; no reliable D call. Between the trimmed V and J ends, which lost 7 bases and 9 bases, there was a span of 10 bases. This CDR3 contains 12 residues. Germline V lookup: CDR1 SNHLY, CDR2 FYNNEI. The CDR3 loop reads CASTLGSSPLHF. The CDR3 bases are TGTGCCAGCACCCTCGGGAGTTCACCCCTCCACTTT.

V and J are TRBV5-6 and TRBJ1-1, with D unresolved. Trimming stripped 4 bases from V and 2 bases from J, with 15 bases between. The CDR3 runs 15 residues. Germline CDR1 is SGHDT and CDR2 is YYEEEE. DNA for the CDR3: TGTGCCAGCAGCCCCCCAACGTGGGAAAACACTGAAGCTTTCTTT. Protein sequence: CASSPPTWENTEAFF. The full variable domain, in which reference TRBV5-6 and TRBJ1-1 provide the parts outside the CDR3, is DAGVTQSPTHLIKTRGQQVTLRCSPKSGHDTVSWYQQALGQGPQFIFQYYEEEERQRGNFPDRFSGHQFPNYSSELNVNALLLGDSALYLCASSPPTWENTEAFFGQGTRLTVV.

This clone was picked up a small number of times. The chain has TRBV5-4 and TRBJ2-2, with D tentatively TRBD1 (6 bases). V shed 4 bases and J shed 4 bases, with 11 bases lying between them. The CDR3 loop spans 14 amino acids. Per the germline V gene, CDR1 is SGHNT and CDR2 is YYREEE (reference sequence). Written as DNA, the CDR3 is TGTGCCAGCAGCGGACAGACTCCCACCGGGGAGCTGTTTTTT. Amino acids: CASSGQTPTGELFF.

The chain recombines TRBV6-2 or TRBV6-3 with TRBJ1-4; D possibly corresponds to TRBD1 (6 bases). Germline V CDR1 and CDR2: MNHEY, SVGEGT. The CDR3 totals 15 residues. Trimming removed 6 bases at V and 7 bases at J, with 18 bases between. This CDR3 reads CASSDRGAGLEKLFF. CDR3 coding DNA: TGTGCCAGCAGCGACCGGGGGGCAGGGCTTGAAAAACTGTTTTTT.

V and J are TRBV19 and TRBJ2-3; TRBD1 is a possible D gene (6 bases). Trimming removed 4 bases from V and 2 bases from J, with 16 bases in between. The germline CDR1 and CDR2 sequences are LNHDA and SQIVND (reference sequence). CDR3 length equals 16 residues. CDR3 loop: CASSTTYRVSTDTQYF. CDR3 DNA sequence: TGTGCCAGTAGTACTACCTACAGGGTATCCACAGATACGCAGTATTTT. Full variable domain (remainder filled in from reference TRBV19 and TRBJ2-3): DGGITQSPKYLFRKEGQNVTLSCEQNLNHDAMYWYRQDPGQGLRLIYYSQIVNDFQKGDIAEGYSVSREKKESFPLTVTSAQKNPTAFYLCASSTTYRVSTDTQYFGPGTRLTVL.

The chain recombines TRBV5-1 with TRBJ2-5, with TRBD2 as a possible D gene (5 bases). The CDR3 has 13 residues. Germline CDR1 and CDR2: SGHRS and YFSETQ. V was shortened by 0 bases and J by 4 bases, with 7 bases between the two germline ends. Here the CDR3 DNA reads TGCGCCAGCAGCTTGGGTAGCGCAGAGACCCAGTACTTC. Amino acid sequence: CASSLGSAETQYF.

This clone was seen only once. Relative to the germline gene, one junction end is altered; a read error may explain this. The CDR3 DNA sequence: TGTGCCAGCAGAAGCACAGGCAACCAGCCCCAGCATTTT. Protein product: CASRSTGNQPQHF. This chain uses TRBV12-3 or TRBV12-4 with TRBJ1-5; possibly TRBD1 for D (5 bases). This CDR3 has 13 residues.

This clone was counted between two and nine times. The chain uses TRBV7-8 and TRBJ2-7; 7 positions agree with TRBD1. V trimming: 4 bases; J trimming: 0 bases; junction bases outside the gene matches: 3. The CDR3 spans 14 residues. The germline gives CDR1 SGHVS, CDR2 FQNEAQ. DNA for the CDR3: TGTGCCAGCAGCTCCAGGACAGGCTCCTACGAGCAGTACTTC. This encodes CASSSRTGSYEQYF.

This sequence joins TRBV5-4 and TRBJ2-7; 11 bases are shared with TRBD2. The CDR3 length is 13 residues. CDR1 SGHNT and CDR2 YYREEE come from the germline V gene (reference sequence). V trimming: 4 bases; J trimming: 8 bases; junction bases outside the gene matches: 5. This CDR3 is CASSPGTSGKQYF. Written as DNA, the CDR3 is TGTGCCAGCAGCCCGGGGACTAGCGGAAAGCAGTACTTC.

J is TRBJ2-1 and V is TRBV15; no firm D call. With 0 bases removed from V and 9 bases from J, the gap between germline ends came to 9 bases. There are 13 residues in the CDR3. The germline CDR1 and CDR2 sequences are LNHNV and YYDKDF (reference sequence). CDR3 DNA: TGTGCCACCAGCAGAGATCCGGACCGTGAGCAGTTCTTC. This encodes CATSRDPDREQFF.

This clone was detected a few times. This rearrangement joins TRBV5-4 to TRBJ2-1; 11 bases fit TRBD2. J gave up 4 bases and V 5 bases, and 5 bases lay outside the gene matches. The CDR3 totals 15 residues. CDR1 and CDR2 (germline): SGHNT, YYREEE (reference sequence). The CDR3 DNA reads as TGTGCCAGCAGTTCCGGACTAGCGGGTTACAATGAGCAGTTCTTC. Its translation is CASSSGLAGYNEQFF.

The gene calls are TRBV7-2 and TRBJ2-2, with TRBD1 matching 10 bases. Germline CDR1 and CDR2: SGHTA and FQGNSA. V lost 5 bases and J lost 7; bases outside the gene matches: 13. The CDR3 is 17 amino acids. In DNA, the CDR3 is TGTGCCAGCAGCCCCAAGGTCGTGACAGGGGGCTTCGGGGAGCTGTTTTTT. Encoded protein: CASSPKVVTGGFGELFF. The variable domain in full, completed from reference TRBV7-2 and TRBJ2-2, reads GAGVSQSPSNKVTEKGKDVELRCDPISGHTALYWYRQSLGQGLEFLIYFQGNSAPDKSGLPSDRFSAERTGGSVSTLTIQRTQQEDSAVYLCASSPKVVTGGFGELFFGEGSRLTVL.

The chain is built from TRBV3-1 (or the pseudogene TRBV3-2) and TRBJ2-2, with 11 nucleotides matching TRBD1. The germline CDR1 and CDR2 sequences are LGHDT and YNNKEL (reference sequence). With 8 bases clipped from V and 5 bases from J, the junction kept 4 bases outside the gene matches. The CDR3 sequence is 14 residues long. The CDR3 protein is CASARDRGTGELFF. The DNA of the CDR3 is TGTGCCAGCGCCCGGGACAGGGGGACCGGGGAGCTGTTTTTT.

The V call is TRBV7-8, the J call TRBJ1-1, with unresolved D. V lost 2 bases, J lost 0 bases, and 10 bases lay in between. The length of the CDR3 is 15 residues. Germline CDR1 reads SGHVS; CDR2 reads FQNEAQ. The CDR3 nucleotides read TGTGCCAGCAGCTTATCGGCCACCTTGAACACTGAAGCTTTCTTT. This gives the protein CASSLSATLNTEAFF.

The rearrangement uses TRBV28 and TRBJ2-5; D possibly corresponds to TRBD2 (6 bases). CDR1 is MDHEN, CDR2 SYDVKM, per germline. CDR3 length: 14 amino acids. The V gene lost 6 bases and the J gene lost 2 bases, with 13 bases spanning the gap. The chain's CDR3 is CASRTTGVQETQYF. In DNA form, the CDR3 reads TGTGCCAGCAGAACCACGGGGGTTCAAGAGACCCAGTACTTC.

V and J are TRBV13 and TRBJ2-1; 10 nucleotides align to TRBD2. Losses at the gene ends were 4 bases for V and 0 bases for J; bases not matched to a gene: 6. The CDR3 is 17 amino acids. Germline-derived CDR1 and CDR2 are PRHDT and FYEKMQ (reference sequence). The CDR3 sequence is CASSSLIAGGSYNEQFF. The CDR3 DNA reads TGTGCCAGCAGCTCGCTAATAGCGGGAGGCTCCTACAATGAGCAGTTCTTC.

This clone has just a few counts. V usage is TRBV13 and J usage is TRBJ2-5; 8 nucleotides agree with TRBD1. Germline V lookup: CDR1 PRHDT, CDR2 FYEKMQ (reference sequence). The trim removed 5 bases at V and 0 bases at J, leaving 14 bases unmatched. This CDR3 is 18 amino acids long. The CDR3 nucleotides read TGTGCCAGCAGCGGCATAAACAGGGACAGGAAGTACCAAGAGACCCAGTACTTC. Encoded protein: CASSGINRDRKYQETQYF.

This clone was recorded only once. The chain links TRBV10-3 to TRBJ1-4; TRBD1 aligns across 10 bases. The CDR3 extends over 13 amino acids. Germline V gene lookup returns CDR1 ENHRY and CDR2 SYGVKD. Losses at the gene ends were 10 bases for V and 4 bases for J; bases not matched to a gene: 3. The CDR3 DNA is TGTGCCACAAGGACAGGGGGTAATGAAAAACTGTTTTTT. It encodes CATRTGGNEKLFF.

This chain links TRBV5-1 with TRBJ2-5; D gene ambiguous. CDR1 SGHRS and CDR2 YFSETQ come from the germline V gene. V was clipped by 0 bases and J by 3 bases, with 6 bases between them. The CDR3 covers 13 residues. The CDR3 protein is CASSLDGKETQYF. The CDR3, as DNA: TGCGCCAGCAGCTTGGACGGAAAAGAGACCCAGTACTTC.

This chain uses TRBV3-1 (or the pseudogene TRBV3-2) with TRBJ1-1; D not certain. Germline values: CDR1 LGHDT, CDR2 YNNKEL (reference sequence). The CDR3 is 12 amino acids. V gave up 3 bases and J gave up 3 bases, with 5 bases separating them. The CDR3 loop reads CASSHGYTEAFF. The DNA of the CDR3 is TGTGCCAGCAGCCACGGATACACTGAAGCTTTCTTT.

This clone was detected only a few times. Here the CDR3 reads CASSSGTGWDTEAFF. The CDR3 DNA reads TGTGCCAGCAGCTCGGGGACAGGGTGGGACACTGAAGCTTTCTTT. The rearrangement links TRBV9 to TRBJ1-1, with TRBD1 matching over 9 bases. Germline V CDR1 and CDR2: SGDLS, YYNGEE. The V and J ends lost 4 bases and 3 bases, in that order; junction bases with no gene match: 7. The length of the CDR3 is 15 residues.

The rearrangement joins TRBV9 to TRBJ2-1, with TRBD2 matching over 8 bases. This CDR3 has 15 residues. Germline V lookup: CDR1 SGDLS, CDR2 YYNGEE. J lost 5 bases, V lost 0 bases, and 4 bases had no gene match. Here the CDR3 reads CASSVVGLVNNEQFF. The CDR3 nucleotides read TGTGCCAGCAGCGTAGTGGGACTAGTAAACAATGAGCAGTTCTTC.

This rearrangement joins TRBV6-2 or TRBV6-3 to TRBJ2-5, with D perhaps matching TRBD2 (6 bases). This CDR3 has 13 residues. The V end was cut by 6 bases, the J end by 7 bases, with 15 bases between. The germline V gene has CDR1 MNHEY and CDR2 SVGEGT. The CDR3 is CASSHPGGMTQYF. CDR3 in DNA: TGTGCCAGCAGCCATCCCGGGGGAATGACCCAGTACTTC.

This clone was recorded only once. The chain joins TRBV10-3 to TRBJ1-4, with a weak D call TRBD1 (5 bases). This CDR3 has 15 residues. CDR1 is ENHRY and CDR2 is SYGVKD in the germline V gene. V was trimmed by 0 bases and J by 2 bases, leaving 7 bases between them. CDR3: CAISESGGTNEKLFF. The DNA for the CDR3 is TGTGCCATCAGTGAGTCGGGGGGGACTAATGAAAAACTGTTTTTT.

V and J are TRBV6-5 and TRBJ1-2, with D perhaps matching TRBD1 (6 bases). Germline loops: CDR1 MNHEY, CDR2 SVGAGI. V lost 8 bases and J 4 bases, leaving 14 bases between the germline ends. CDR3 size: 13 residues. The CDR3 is CASPGGGGYGYTF. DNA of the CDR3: TGTGCCAGCCCCGGGGGCGGGGGCTATGGCTACACCTTC.

The CDR3 sequence is CASTLSAGGPYEQYF. The DNA of the CDR3 is TGTGCCAGCACCCTTTCGGCGGGAGGGCCCTACGAGCAGTACTTC. The chain recombines TRBV11-2 with TRBJ2-7; 9 positions match TRBD2. Germline assignment: CDR1 SGHAT and CDR2 FQNNGV. The V gene end was trimmed by 7 bases and the J gene end by 2 bases; junction bases not matched to a gene: 9. CDR3 length equals 15 residues.